This T cell receptor (beta chain) was sequenced for a study of blood T cell repertoires in COVID-19. Study background: Both acute and convalescent COVID-19 samples were obtained from the United States, Italy and Spain. From T cells, B-cell-depleted T cells, or PBMCs came the material, which was cDNA or gDNA.

Some clones are missing from TCRdb's copy, which holds only in-frame ones; the method was immunoSEQ multiplex PCR. The data show some 170,000 clones, 87% seen once. Trimming shortened V by 3 bases and J by 3 bases, and 19 bases separated the two germline ends. CDR3 size: 17 residues. Germline V gene data show CDR1 as LNHDA and CDR2 as SQIVND (reference sequence). The origin of this receptor is a woman aged 50 to 60 with acute or convalescent COVID-19. The chain couples TRBV19 to TRBJ2-3, with TRBD1 as a possible D gene (7 bases). Sequenced: peripheral blood. This CDR3 is CASSIRTGGPPTDTQYF. The CDR3 nucleotides are TGTGCCAGTAGTATTAGGACAGGAGGGCCCCCTACAGATACGCAGTATTTT.